This T cell receptor (beta chain) was captured by sequencing in a study of early T cells in non-severe SARS-CoV-2 infection. Germline assignment: CDR1 LGHNA and CDR2 YSLEER. Trimming removed 1 base from V and 4 bases from J, with 11 bases in between. The CDR3 has 15 amino acids. Unique molecular identifiers tagged individual cDNA molecules. One entry per CDR3 protein, called by TCRdb with MiXCR from the 5' RACE reads. The table shows 20,000 to 25,000 distinct CDR3 sequences, with roughly 4% occurring only once. The receptor comes from an adult who was a healthcare worker with PCR-confirmed SARS-CoV-2 infection or an uninfected control (not recorded which). Material: whole blood. This chain links TRBV4-3 with TRBJ2-1, with D unclear. The CDR3 sequence: CASSQGSGRYNEQFF. In nucleotides, the CDR3 is TGCGCCAGCAGCCAAGGGTCGGGTAGATACAATGAGCAGTTCTTC.